This TCR beta chain was observed in a study of PD-L1 blockade in urothelial cancer. V was shortened by 0 bases and J by 1 base, with 7 bases between the two germline ends. CDR1 is MRHNA and CDR2 is SNTAGT in the germline V gene. The CDR3 consists of 15 residues. This clone has only a few counts. Method: immunoSEQ multiplex PCR; TCRdb's copy keeps in-frame clones and lacks some. Of around 130,000 clones in the sample, 65% to 85% were seen once. Time point meaning: pretreatment peripheral blood. Source: PBMCs, taken around atezolizumab (anti-PD-L1) treatment. The genes are TRBV6-4 and TRBJ2-1, with D possibly TRBD2 on 5 matching bases. This receptor was taken from a man aged 50-60 years with urothelial cancer. The CDR3 sequence: CASSDSAESYNEQFF. The CDR3 DNA is TGTGCCAGCAGTGACTCAGCGGAGTCCTACAATGAGCAGTTCTTC.